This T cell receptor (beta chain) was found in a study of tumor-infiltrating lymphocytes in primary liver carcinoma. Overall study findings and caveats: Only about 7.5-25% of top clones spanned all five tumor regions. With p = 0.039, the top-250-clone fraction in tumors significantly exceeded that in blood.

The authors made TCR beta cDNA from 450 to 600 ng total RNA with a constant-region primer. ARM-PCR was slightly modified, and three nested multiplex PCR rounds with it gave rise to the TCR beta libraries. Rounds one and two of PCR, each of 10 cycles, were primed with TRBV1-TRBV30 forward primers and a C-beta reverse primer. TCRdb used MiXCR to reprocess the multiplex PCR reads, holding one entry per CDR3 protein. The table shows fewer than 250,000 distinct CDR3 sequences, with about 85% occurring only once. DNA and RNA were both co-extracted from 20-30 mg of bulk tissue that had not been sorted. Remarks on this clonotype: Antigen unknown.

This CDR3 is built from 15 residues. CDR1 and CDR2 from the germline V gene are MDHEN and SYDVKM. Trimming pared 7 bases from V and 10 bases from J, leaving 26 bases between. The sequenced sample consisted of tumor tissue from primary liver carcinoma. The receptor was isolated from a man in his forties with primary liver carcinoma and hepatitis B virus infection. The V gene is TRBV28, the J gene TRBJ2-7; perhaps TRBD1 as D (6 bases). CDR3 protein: CASNHVQGPLWRQYF. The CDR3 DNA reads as TGTGCCAGCAACCACGTACAGGGTCCGTTGTGGAGACAGTACTTC.